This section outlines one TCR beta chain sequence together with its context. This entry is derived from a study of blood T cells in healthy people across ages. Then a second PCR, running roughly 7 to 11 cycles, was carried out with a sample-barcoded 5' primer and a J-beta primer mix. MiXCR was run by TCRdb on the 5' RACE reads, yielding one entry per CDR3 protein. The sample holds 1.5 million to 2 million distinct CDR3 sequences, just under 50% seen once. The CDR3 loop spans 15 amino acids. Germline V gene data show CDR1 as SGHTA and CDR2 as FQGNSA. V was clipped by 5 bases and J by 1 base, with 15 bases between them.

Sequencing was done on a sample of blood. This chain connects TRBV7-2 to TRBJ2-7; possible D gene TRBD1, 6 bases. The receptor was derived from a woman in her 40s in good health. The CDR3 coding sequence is TGTGCCAGCAGCCTTGACCGGGACACTTCCTACGAGCAGTACTTC. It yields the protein CASSLDRDTSYEQYF.